The 16 T cell receptor beta chains reported below all come from one sample, sequenced in a study of cytomegalovirus exposure and HLA in healthy donors. Primers for the PCR totalled 60 Vbeta and 13 Jbeta. Sequenced by immunoSEQ multiplex PCR; TCRdb stores in-frame clones only, minus some. Of roughly 78,000 clones in the sample, around 64% were seen once. The specimen was PBMCs. These receptors originate from a man between 40 and 49 years old in good health and CMV-seropositive.

The chain combines TRBV7-9 with TRBJ2-1; D is undetermined. Trimming pared 3 bases from V and 6 bases from J, leaving 9 bases between. CDR3 size: 13 residues. Germline CDR1 SEHNR, CDR2 FQNEAQ (reference sequence). The DNA of the CDR3 is TGTGCCAGCAGCTTTAACAGTCTCAATGAGCAGTTCTTC. This encodes CASSFNSLNEQFF. The complete variable domain, with remaining parts taken from reference TRBV7-9 and TRBJ2-1, reads DTGVSQNPRHKITKRGQNVTFRCDPISEHNRLYWYRQTLGQGPEFLTYFQNEAQLEKSRLLSDRFSAERPKGSFSTLEIQRTEQGDSAMYLCASSFNSLNEQFFGPGTRLTVL.

V usage is TRBV19 and J usage is TRBJ1-2, with 7 bases matching TRBD1. Germline V gene sequence: CDR1 LNHDA, CDR2 SQIVND (reference sequence). With V trimmed by 6 bases and J by 4 bases, 8 bases remained unmatched. The CDR3 consists of 14 residues. This CDR3 reads CASRSTGSVYGYTF. For the CDR3, the DNA is TGTGCCAGTAGATCGACAGGGAGCGTCTATGGCTACACCTTC.

The V and J genes are TRBV19 and TRBJ1-2; possible D gene TRBD1, 5 bases. The CDR3 runs 17 residues. Germline V gene data show CDR1 as LNHDA and CDR2 as SQIVND (reference sequence). The V and J ends lost 0 bases and 4 bases respectively, with 18 bases between them. In nucleotides, the CDR3 is TGTGCCAGTAGTATAGATCTCAATACAGGAGGGGCCTATGGCTACACCTTC. It codes for CASSIDLNTGGAYGYTF.

The chain combines TRBV4-1 with TRBJ2-3; 11 bases agree with TRBD2. The CDR3 has 17 amino acids. Trimming cost V 1 base and J 4 bases; bases outside gene matches: 7. Germline loops: CDR1 MGHRA, CDR2 YSYEKL. The CDR3 reads CASSQVRLAGFADTQYF. The CDR3 bases are TGCGCCAGCAGCCAAGTCAGACTAGCGGGGTTCGCAGATACGCAGTATTTT.

In its sample, this clone was seen a few times. The CDR3 loop is CASSLISGATTGELFF. CDR3 nucleotide sequence: TGCGCCAGCAGCTTGATATCGGGAGCGACCACCGGGGAGCTGTTTTTT. This rearrangement joins TRBV5-1 to TRBJ2-2; D is perhaps TRBD2 (6 bases). Germline V CDR1 and CDR2: SGHRS, YFSETQ. This CDR3 is built from 16 residues. Trimming stripped 1 base from V and 4 bases from J, with 14 bases between.

The chain combines TRBV9 with TRBJ1-2; D unclear. Germline V gene lookup returns CDR1 SGDLS and CDR2 YYNGEE. The V gene lost 3 bases and the J gene lost 0 bases, with 12 bases spanning the gap. The length of the CDR3 is 15 residues. The CDR3 sequence: CASSAPNRANYGYTF. CDR3 coding DNA: TGTGCCAGCAGCGCCCCTAACAGAGCTAACTATGGCTACACCTTC. Full variable domain (missing parts from reference TRBV9 and TRBJ1-2): DSGVTQTPKHLITATGQRVTLRCSPRSGDLSVYWYQQSLDQGLQFLIQYYNGEERAKGNILERFSAQQFPDLHSELNLSSLELGDSALYFCASSAPNRANYGYTFGSGTRLTVV.

This chain links TRBV10-3 with TRBJ1-3; tentative D call: TRBD1 (5 bases). CDR1 ENHRY and CDR2 SYGVKD come from the germline V gene. Trimming took off 11 bases at V and 1 base at J, with 12 bases between the two ends. CDR3 length: 13 amino acids. CDR3: CAYGGESGNTIYF. DNA for the CDR3: TGTGCCTACGGAGGGGAATCTGGAAACACCATATATTTT.

The genes are TRBV7-9 and TRBJ2-7; 10 bases are a match to TRBD1. V lost 8 bases to trimming and J lost 5 bases; unmatched junction nucleotides: 12. CDR1 is SEHNR and CDR2 is FQNEAQ in the germline V gene (reference sequence). CDR3 length equals 15 residues. CDR3 protein: CASEPGQGISNEQYF. CDR3 nucleotide sequence: TGTGCCAGCGAACCGGGACAGGGGATTTCTAACGAGCAGTACTTC.

This rearrangement joins TRBV5-5 to TRBJ2-1; 13 positions agree with TRBD2. Trimming took 0 bases from V and 6 from J; bases not matched to a gene: 6. The V gene's germline CDR1 is SGHKS and CDR2 YYEKEE (reference sequence). CDR3 size: 17 residues. The CDR3 nucleotides read TGTGCCAGCAGCTTGGCCTTGGGACTAGCGGGGCCCAATGAGCAGTTCTTC. It yields the protein CASSLALGLAGPNEQFF.

The rearrangement joins TRBV12-1 to TRBJ1-6; the table calls TRBD1, which could not be checked here. TRBV12-1 is a pseudogene segment. This CDR3 region has 15 residues. The CDR3 sequence is CASSFLWDSNSPLHF. In nucleotides, the CDR3 is TGTGCCAGCAGCTTTTTGTGGGACAGTAATTCACCCCTCCACTTT.

This clone was seen a single time. This chain joins TRBV5-5 and TRBJ1-1; the match to TRBD1 covers 7 bases. This CDR3 has 15 amino acids. Trimming removed 3 bases from V and 4 bases from J; junction bases left unmatched: 9. Germline V CDR1 and CDR2: SGHKS, YYEKEE (reference sequence). The CDR3, as DNA: TGTGCCAGCAGCTGGAGGGGACAGTTCGGCACTGAAGCTTTCTTT. Translation gives CASSWRGQFGTEAFF. Together with reference TRBV5-5 and TRBJ1-1, the CDR3 gives the full variable domain: DAGVTQSPTHLIKTRGQQVTLRCSPISGHKSVSWYQQVLGQGPQFIFQYYEKEERGRGNFPDRFSARQFPNYSSELNVNALLLGDSALYLCASSWRGQFGTEAFFGQGTRLTVV.

This clone is a singleton in its sample. This rearrangement joins TRBV5-4 to TRBJ1-2; the D is unclear. Trimming cost V 1 base and J 0 bases, with 10 bases left between them. The CDR3 is made up of 15 amino acids. The germline V gene encodes CDR1 SGHNT and CDR2 YYREEE (reference sequence). The CDR3 DNA is TGTGCCAGCAGCTTGTTGGGCAGAACTAACTATGGCTACACCTTC. Its protein product is CASSLLGRTNYGYTF.

The chain joins TRBV2 to TRBJ1-2, with D perhaps matching TRBD1 (5 bases). V was pared by 11 bases and J by 2 bases, with 12 bases between. From germline, CDR1 is SNHLY and CDR2 FYNNEI. This CDR3 contains 12 residues. The CDR3 sequence: CARFRGNYGYTF. The CDR3 DNA reads as TGTGCCCGCTTCCGGGGGAACTATGGCTACACCTTC.

J is TRBJ2-7 and V is TRBV29-1; TRBD2 is a possible D gene (7 bases). Between the trimmed V and J ends, which lost 4 bases and 6 bases, there was a span of 16 bases. Germline CDR1 and CDR2: SQVTM and ANQGSEA. This CDR3 has 13 amino acids. The CDR3 region has the DNA TGCAGCGTTGGGCCCTCCGGGGGGCCCGAGCAGTACTTC. Its protein is CSVGPSGGPEQYF.

This CDR3 reads CASSQTGASDTQYF. DNA of the CDR3: TGCGCCAGCAGCCAAACAGGGGCGTCAGATACGCAGTATTTT. This rearrangement joins TRBV4-1 to TRBJ2-3; 7 positions match TRBD1. There are 14 residues in the CDR3. CDR1 and CDR2 from the germline V gene are MGHRA and YSYEKL. Trimming at V came to 2 bases and at J to 4 bases, leaving 3 bases not matched to a gene.

This clone has only one observation. The genes are TRBV28 and TRBJ1-1; no clear D. This CDR3 spans 15 amino acids. Deletions cut 1 base from V and 6 bases from J, with 15 bases between. The V gene's germline CDR1 is MDHEN and CDR2 SYDVKM. In DNA form, the CDR3 reads TGTGCCAGCAGTTTATACGCGGTATACGCTGCTGAAGCTTTCTTT. It translates to CASSLYAVYAAEAFF. The whole variable domain, remainder taken from reference TRBV28 and TRBJ1-1, is DVKVTQSSRYLVKRTGEKVFLECVQDMDHENMFWYRQDPGLGLRLIYFSYDVKMKEKGDIPEGYSVSREKKERFSLILESASTNQTSMYLCASSLYAVYAAEAFFGQGTRLTVV.